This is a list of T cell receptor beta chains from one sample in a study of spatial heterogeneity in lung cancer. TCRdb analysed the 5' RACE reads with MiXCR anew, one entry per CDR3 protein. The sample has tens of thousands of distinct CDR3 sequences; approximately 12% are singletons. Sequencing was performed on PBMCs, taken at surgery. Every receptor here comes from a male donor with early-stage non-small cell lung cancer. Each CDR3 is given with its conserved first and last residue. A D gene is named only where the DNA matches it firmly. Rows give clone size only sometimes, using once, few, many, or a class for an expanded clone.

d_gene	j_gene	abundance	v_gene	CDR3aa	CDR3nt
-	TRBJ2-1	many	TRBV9	CASSVGGGHEQFF	TGTGCCAGCAGCGTAGGTGGTGGGCATGAGCAGTTCTTC
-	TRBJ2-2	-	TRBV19	CASSRTAERTGELFF	TGTGCCAGTAGTAGAACCGCCGAACGCACCGGGGAGCTGTTTTTT
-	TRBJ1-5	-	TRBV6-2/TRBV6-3	CASSPDRRQPQHF	TGTGCCAGCAGCCCGGACAGACGCCAGCCCCAGCATTTT
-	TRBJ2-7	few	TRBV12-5	CASGLDSLGEQYF	TGTGCTAGTGGTTTGGACAGTTTGGGCGAGCAGTACTTC
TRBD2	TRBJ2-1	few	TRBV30	CAWSGGAWEQFF	TGTGCGTGGAGCGGGGGGGCCTGGGAGCAGTTCTTC
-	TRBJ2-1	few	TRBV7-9	CASSLAGSGNEQFF	TGTGCCAGCAGCTTAGCAGGTAGCGGCAATGAGCAGTTCTTC
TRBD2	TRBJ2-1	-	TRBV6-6	CASSPGGRVSYNEQFF	TGTGCCAGCAGTCCGGGCGGGAGGGTCTCCTACAATGAGCAGTTCTTC
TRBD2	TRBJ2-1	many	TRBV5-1	CASSLKRDESYNEQFF	TGCGCCAGCAGCTTGAAGCGGGACGAGTCCTACAATGAGCAGTTCTTC
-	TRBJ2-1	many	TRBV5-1	CASRPTGGEQFF	TGCGCCAGCAGGCCGACAGGCGGTGAGCAGTTCTTC
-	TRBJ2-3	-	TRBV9	CASSIREDTQYF	TGTGCCAGCAGCATTCGAGAAGATACGCAGTATTTT
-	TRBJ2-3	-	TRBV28	CASIDYPTDTQYF	TGTGCCAGCATCGACTACCCCACAGATACGCAGTATTTT
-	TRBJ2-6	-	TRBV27	CASSWKGLSSGANVLTF	TGTGCCAGCAGTTGGAAAGGTCTTAGCTCTGGGGCCAACGTCCTGACTTTC
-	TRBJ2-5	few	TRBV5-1	CASSLEGVQETQYF	TGCGCCAGCAGCTTGGAAGGGGTCCAAGAGACCCAGTACTTC
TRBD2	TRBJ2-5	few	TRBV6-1	CASSDGALAGYQETQYF	TGTGCCAGCAGTGATGGGGCTCTAGCGGGATATCAAGAGACCCAGTACTTC
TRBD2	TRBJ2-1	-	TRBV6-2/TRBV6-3	CASSYSAGGNYNEQFF	TGTGCCAGCAGTTACTCAGCGGGGGGGAACTACAATGAGCAGTTCTTC
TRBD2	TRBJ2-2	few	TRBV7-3	CASSPSPVPGLAGASTGELFF	TGTGCCAGCAGCCCCTCCCCAGTACCGGGACTAGCGGGGGCCAGCACCGGGGAGCTGTTTTTT
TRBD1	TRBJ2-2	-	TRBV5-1	CASSLGQGHTGELFF	TGCGCCAGCAGCTTGGGACAGGGCCACACCGGGGAGCTGTTTTTT